The 26 T cell receptor beta chains below come from one sample, sequenced in a study of regulatory dendritic cells for organ transplantation. Sequenced by immunoSEQ multiplex PCR; TCRdb stores in-frame clones only, minus some. The sample carries 20,000 to 25,000 clones, just under 75% recorded once. The specimen was memory CD4+ T cells from blood. Specified subset: CD45RO+ memory T cells. The receptors originated from a human donor in good health.

The chain has TRBV4-2 and TRBJ2-1, with 8 bases aligning to TRBD2. Trimming removed 2 bases from V and 5 bases from J; junction bases left unmatched: 8. The germline V gene encodes CDR1 LGHNA and CDR2 YNFKEQ. The CDR3 has 16 residues. CDR3 nucleotides: TGTGCCAGCAGCCAAAATCGAGGGACTAGAGACAATGAGCAGTTCTTC. Its protein is CASSQNRGTRDNEQFF.

The chain joins TRBV21-1 to TRBJ1-5. TRBV21-1 is recorded as a pseudogene. This CDR3 region has 14 residues. CDR3 sequence: CASSKWWRDQPQHF. CDR3 bases: TGTGCCAGCAGCAAGTGGTGGAGAGATCAGCCCCAGCATTTT.

The chain carries TRBV27 and TRBJ2-1; D gene uncertain. Germline CDR1 MNHEY, CDR2 SMNVEV (reference sequence). This CDR3 spans 16 amino acids. Trimming pared 0 bases from V and 0 bases from J, leaving 9 bases between. The CDR3 protein is CASSLSGRSSYNEQFF. The CDR3 DNA reads as TGTGCCAGCAGTTTATCGGGCAGAAGCTCCTACAATGAGCAGTTCTTC.

The chain is built from TRBV29-1 and TRBJ2-7, with 7 bases fitting TRBD1. The ends lost 3 bases at V and 3 bases at J; junction bases unmatched: 17. Germline CDR1 reads SQVTM; CDR2 reads ANQGSEA. The CDR3 runs to 17 residues. The CDR3 loop is CSVEARQGPPLDYEQYF. CDR3 nucleotides: TGCAGCGTTGAGGCCCGACAGGGCCCCCCCCTGGACTACGAGCAGTACTTC.

Here the CDR3 DNA reads TGTGCCAGCAGCACGAGCGGGGGGCCCCTCGAGCAGTTCTTC. Its protein is CASSTSGGPLEQFF. The chain joins TRBV9 to TRBJ2-1, with TRBD2 matching 9 bases. V trimming: 4 bases; J trimming: 10 bases; junction bases outside the gene matches: 9. The CDR3 is made up of 14 amino acids. Per germline, CDR1 SGDLS and CDR2 YYNGEE.

The chain has TRBV18 and TRBJ2-7; 9 bases are a match to TRBD1. Germline values: CDR1 KGHSH, CDR2 LQKENI. After removal of 6 bases from V and 5 bases from J, the junction contained 8 bases not matched to a gene. CDR3 size: 14 residues. CDR3 sequence reads: CASSQGTGRNEQYF. The CDR3 DNA follows: TGTGCCAGCTCCCAGGGGACAGGGAGGAACGAGCAGTACTTC.

CDR3 nucleotide sequence: TGTGCCAGGCGGGGGGGGGATAAGGACACTGAAGCTTTCTTT. This gives the protein CARRGGDKDTEAFF. The V and J genes are TRBV9 and TRBJ1-1; D possibly corresponds to TRBD1 (5 bases). Germline V gene lookup returns CDR1 SGDLS and CDR2 YYNGEE. With 8 bases removed from V and 3 bases from J, the gap between germline ends came to 17 bases. The CDR3 runs 14 residues.

The chain recombines TRBV7-2 with TRBJ2-3, with TRBD1 as a possible D gene (6 bases). Trimming shortened V by 1 base and J by 6 bases, and 17 bases separated the two germline ends. Germline lookup yields CDR1 SGHTA and CDR2 FQGNSA. The CDR3 runs to 16 residues. CDR3 loop: CASSLGLWGPGDTQYF. Here the CDR3 DNA reads TGTGCCAGCAGCTTAGGTTTATGGGGGCCTGGGGATACGCAGTATTTT.

The CDR3 here is CASSPQGAGANNEQFF. CDR3 coding DNA: TGTGCCAGCTCACCCCAGGGAGCGGGGGCCAACAATGAGCAGTTCTTC. This sequence joins TRBV18 and TRBJ2-1, with 8 bases matching TRBD2. CDR1 is KGHSH, CDR2 LQKENI, per germline. The CDR3 length is 16 residues. V gave up 3 bases and J gave up 5 bases; unmatched junction bases: 9.

The chain uses TRBV29-1 and TRBJ1-1, with D perhaps matching TRBD1 (5 bases). The CDR3 consists of 13 residues. CDR1 is SQVTM and CDR2 is ANQGSEA in the germline V gene. Trimming took 7 bases from V and 3 from J, leaving 15 bases between them. The CDR3 DNA reads as TGCAGCGCCGACGGGGGAGGGGACACTGAAGCTTTCTTT. It translates to CSADGGGDTEAFF.

The V call is TRBV5-1, the J call TRBJ1-1; 12 bases line up with TRBD1. Germline lookup yields CDR1 SGHRS and CDR2 YFSETQ. The V segment lost 4 bases and the J segment 4 bases; nucleotides outside the gene matches: 8. The CDR3 covers 16 residues. CDR3 amino acids: CASSRGDRGRGTEAFF. The CDR3 coding sequence is TGCGCCAGCAGCCGGGGGGACAGGGGGCGCGGCACTGAAGCTTTCTTT.

This clone was counted only a few times. The chain uses TRBV11-3 and TRBJ2-2, with D perhaps matching TRBD2 (6 bases). This CDR3 spans 14 amino acids. CDR1 is SGHNT and CDR2 is YENEEA in the germline V gene. Deletions cut 5 bases from V and 7 bases from J, with 14 bases between. The DNA of the CDR3 is TGTGCCAGCAGCCTACTAGCTCATGGCGGGGAGCTGTTTTTT. Encoded protein: CASSLLAHGGELFF.

The rearrangement joins TRBV6-6 to TRBJ1-5, with TRBD1 matching 7 bases. Unmatched junction bases numbered 7, after V lost 6 bases and J lost 8 bases. Germline CDR1 reads MNHNY; CDR2 reads SVGAGI (reference sequence). CDR3 size: 13 residues. DNA for the CDR3: TGTGCCAGCAGGAGAACAGGGGAAGAGCCCCAGCATTTT. Translated: CASRRTGEEPQHF.

This chain uses TRBV4-1 with TRBJ1-5; TRBD1 aligns across 8 bases. J gave up 6 bases and V 0 bases, and 4 bases lay outside the gene matches. Per germline, CDR1 MGHRA and CDR2 YSYEKL. The CDR3 contains 15 residues. Written as DNA, the CDR3 is TGCGCCAGCAGCCAAGATCGACAGGGGCGTCAGCCCCAGCATTTT. Its translation is CASSQDRQGRQPQHF.

The V and J genes are TRBV5-1 and TRBJ2-1; 10 bases are shared with TRBD1. This CDR3 has 16 residues. J lost 6 bases, V lost 4 bases, and 10 bases had no gene match. Germline loops: CDR1 SGHRS, CDR2 YFSETQ. In nucleotides, the CDR3 is TGCGCCAGCAGCGAACAATCGACAGGGGGCGGCAATGAGCAGTTCTTC. Amino acids: CASSEQSTGGGNEQFF. Variable domain in full (rest from reference TRBV5-1 and TRBJ2-1): KAGVTQTPRYLIKTRGQQVTLSCSPISGHRSVSWYQQTPGQGLQFLFEYFSETQRNKGNFPGRFSGRQFSNSRSEMNVSTLELGDSALYLCASSEQSTGGGNEQFFGPGTRLTVL.

The chain uses TRBV5-1 and TRBJ2-4; 7 positions match TRBD2. V lost 0 bases to trimming and J lost 7 bases; unmatched junction nucleotides: 7. The germline gives CDR1 SGHRS, CDR2 YFSETQ. This CDR3 comprises 15 residues. This CDR3 is CASSLGSGGMNIQYF. The CDR3 nucleotides are TGCGCCAGCAGCTTGGGTTCCGGGGGGATGAACATTCAGTACTTC.

The V gene is TRBV5-1, the J gene TRBJ1-4; TRBD1 aligns across 9 bases. The ends lost 0 bases at V and 7 bases at J; junction bases unmatched: 4. CDR1 is SGHRS, CDR2 YFSETQ, per germline. There are 15 residues in the CDR3. The CDR3 nucleotides read TGCGCCAGCAGCTTGGCCGGGACAGGGCTTGAAAAACTGTTTTTT. Protein sequence: CASSLAGTGLEKLFF.

This clone was recorded a few times. The J gene is TRBJ2-7, the V gene TRBV4-3; 8 bases align to TRBD1. Unmatched junction bases numbered 7, after V lost 2 bases and J lost 4 bases. CDR3 length: 15 residues. Germline V gene lookup returns CDR1 LGHNA and CDR2 YSLEER. The CDR3 reads CASSQNRGFGYEQYF. DNA for the CDR3: TGCGCCAGCAGCCAAAACAGGGGGTTCGGTTACGAGCAGTACTTC.

The chain is built from TRBV19 and TRBJ2-7; 9 nucleotides match TRBD2. V shed 4 bases and J 2 bases; nucleotides not matched to a gene: 9. The CDR3 is 16 amino acids. Germline-derived CDR1 and CDR2 are LNHDA and SQIVND (reference sequence). The CDR3 here is CASSSLGTSPPYEQYF. CDR3 DNA: TGTGCCAGTAGTAGCCTCGGGACTAGCCCTCCCTACGAGCAGTACTTC. The variable domain in full, completed from reference TRBV19 and TRBJ2-7, reads DGGITQSPKYLFRKEGQNVTLSCEQNLNHDAMYWYRQDPGQGLRLIYYSQIVNDFQKGDIAEGYSVSREKKESFPLTVTSAQKNPTAFYLCASSSLGTSPPYEQYFGPGTRLTVT.

This clone was recorded a few times. V and J are TRBV5-1 and TRBJ2-2; 7 bases match TRBD1. V dropped 4 bases and J dropped 1; count of bases not matched to a gene: 1. The CDR3 extends over 14 amino acids. The germline gives CDR1 SGHRS, CDR2 YFSETQ. CDR3: CASSRQGNTGELFF. DNA for the CDR3: TGCGCCAGCAGCCGACAGGGGAACACCGGGGAGCTGTTTTTT.

DNA of the CDR3: TGTGCCAGCAGCGCTCGGACAGTGACTGAAGCTTTCTTT. Its protein is CASSARTVTEAFF. The genes are TRBV9 and TRBJ1-1, with a tentative D call TRBD1 (6 bases). Trimming cost V 3 bases and J 5 bases, with 11 bases left between them. Per the germline V gene, CDR1 is SGDLS and CDR2 is YYNGEE. The CDR3 length is 13 residues.

The chain is built from TRBV18 and TRBJ2-1, with D possibly TRBD1 on 5 matching bases. The CDR3 length is 14 residues. V was trimmed by 6 bases and J by 3 bases, leaving 12 bases between them. The germline V gene has CDR1 KGHSH and CDR2 LQKENI. The CDR3 spells CASSPTDGYNEQFF. CDR3 sequence (DNA): TGTGCCAGCTCTCCGACAGACGGCTACAATGAGCAGTTCTTC.

The chain recombines TRBV7-9 with TRBJ2-2; weak D call: TRBD2 (6 bases). The V gene lost 5 bases and the J gene lost 2 bases, with 12 bases spanning the gap. Germline CDR1 and CDR2: SEHNR and FQNEAQ (reference sequence). This CDR3 has 15 amino acids. The CDR3 loop reads CASSQAGLNTGELFF. CDR3 nucleotide sequence: TGTGCCAGCAGCCAGGCGGGACTTAACACCGGGGAGCTGTTTTTT.

The chain has TRBV5-4 and TRBJ2-4; TRBD2 matches 11 bases. The CDR3 has 17 residues. Germline trimming cut 0 bases from V and 5 bases from J; bases unmatched to any gene: 7. Germline CDR1 and CDR2: SGHNT and YYREEE (reference sequence). This CDR3 reads CASSLAASGGSENIQYF. The CDR3 DNA reads TGTGCCAGCAGCTTGGCTGCTAGCGGGGGGTCGGAAAACATTCAGTACTTC.

The chain joins TRBV27 to TRBJ2-3; D unclear. V was pared by 5 bases and J by 1 base, with 13 bases between. This CDR3 is built from 15 residues. From germline, CDR1 is MNHEY and CDR2 SMNVEV (reference sequence). CDR3 sequence: CASSRPPSGTDTQYF. As DNA, the CDR3 is TGTGCCAGCAGTCGCCCCCCCAGTGGCACAGATACGCAGTATTTT.

V and J are TRBV5-1 and TRBJ1-3; the match to TRBD1 covers 7 bases. Germline CDR1 reads SGHRS; CDR2 reads YFSETQ. The junction had 3 bases not matched to a gene; V was cut back by 3 bases and J by 0 bases. The CDR3 totals 15 residues. The CDR3 DNA is TGCGCCAGCAGCTCGGGACAGAGCTCTGGAAACACCATATATTTT. It specifies CASSSGQSSGNTIYF.